This paragraph reports one T cell receptor (beta chain). The data were taken from a study of blood T cell repertoires in COVID-19. This CDR3 has 15 residues. Germline V gives CDR1 SGHRS, CDR2 YFSETQ. With 2 bases clipped from V and 3 bases from J, the junction kept 4 bases outside the gene matches. Generated by immunoSEQ multiplex PCR, the TCRdb table keeps only in-frame clones and is missing some. The sample has approximately 490,000 clones, 70% to 90% seen once. Specimen: PBMCs or T cells enriched from blood (not recorded which). The source is an older woman who had recovered from COVID-19. V usage is TRBV5-1 and J usage is TRBJ1-3; 8 bases line up with TRBD1. CDR3 protein: CASSFGQGDGNTIYF. CDR3 DNA: TGCGCCAGCAGCTTCGGACAGGGTGATGGAAACACCATATATTTT.